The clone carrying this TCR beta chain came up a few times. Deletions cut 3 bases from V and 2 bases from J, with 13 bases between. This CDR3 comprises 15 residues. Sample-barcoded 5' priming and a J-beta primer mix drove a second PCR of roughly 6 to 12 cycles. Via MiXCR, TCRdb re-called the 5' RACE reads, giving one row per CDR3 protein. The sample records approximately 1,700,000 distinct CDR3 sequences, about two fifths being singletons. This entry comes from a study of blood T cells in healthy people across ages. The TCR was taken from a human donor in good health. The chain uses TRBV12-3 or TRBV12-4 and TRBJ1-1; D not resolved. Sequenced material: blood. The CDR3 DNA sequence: TGTGCCAGCAGTTTCCACACGGGGTCCAACACTGAAGCTTTCTTT. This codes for CASSFHTGSNTEAFF.